Sequencing of this T cell receptor (beta chain) was carried out in a study of beta chain features in type 1 diabetes. Findings and limits, study-wide: Although PCR might favor shorter templates, it would do so equally in patients and controls. No resolution was reached here on whether HLA type influences TCRB rearrangement. Patients' naive, central memory and regulatory TCRB repertoires appeared more alike than those of healthy donors.

Expressed TCRB transcripts got sequenced, as all isolated RNA was reverse transcribed. Sequencing was performed with immunoSEQ multiplex PCR; in TCRdb, only in-frame clones are kept and a portion is missing. The sample holds 400,000 to 550,000 clones, 11% seen once. The CDR3 runs to 15 residues. J gave up 6 bases and V 4 bases, and 10 bases lay outside the gene matches. Germline CDR1 reads SGDLS; CDR2 reads YYNGEE. This clone was recorded many times. Its antigen is unidentified. The source material was naive CD4+ T cells from blood. The sequence was obtained from a woman aged 18 to 35 in good health. The chain recombines TRBV9 with TRBJ2-1; TRBD2 matches at 7 bases. CDR3 protein: CASSPRDYQPNEQFF. For the CDR3, the DNA is TGTGCCAGCAGCCCCCGGGACTACCAGCCCAATGAGCAGTTCTTC.